This paragraph covers one T cell receptor (beta chain) sequence. This record comes from a study of blood T cell repertoires in COVID-19. Overall study: The study drew acute and convalescent COVID-19 samples from the United States, Italy and Spain.

Generated by immunoSEQ multiplex PCR, the TCRdb table keeps only in-frame clones and is missing some. The repertoire holds roughly 230,000 clones, with roughly 84% as singletons. V was cut by 6 bases and J by 0 bases, with 5 bases left in between. Germline V gives CDR1 MNHNY, CDR2 SVGAGI (reference sequence). CDR3 length equals 13 residues. What was sequenced was peripheral blood. The chain joins TRBV6-6 to TRBJ1-4; D gene uncertain. The receptor comes from a man aged 45-65 years with active or convalescent COVID-19. CDR3 region: CASSPATNEKLFF. In DNA, the CDR3 is TGTGCCAGCAGCCCTGCAACTAATGAAAAACTGTTTTTT.